The text below deals with one T cell receptor beta chain. The source of the sample is a study of blood T cell repertoires in COVID-19. Assay: immunoSEQ multiplex PCR; the TCRdb copy retains only in-frame clones and omits some. The table has 350,000 to 450,000 clones, about 88% seen once; the top ten hold approximately 1.5%. Sequences were obtained from PBMCs or T cells enriched from blood (not recorded which). The source of this sequence is a woman under 30 who had been exposed to COVID-19.

The CDR3 reads CASRYFTGKGDYGYTF. CDR3 DNA: TGTGCCAGCAGGTATTTCACAGGGAAAGGCGACTATGGCTACACCTTC. The chain uses TRBV28 and TRBJ1-2; TRBD1 is a possible D gene (6 bases). This CDR3 contains 16 residues. Germline V lookup: CDR1 MDHEN, CDR2 SYDVKM. With 6 bases removed from V and 3 bases from J, the gap between germline ends came to 20 bases.